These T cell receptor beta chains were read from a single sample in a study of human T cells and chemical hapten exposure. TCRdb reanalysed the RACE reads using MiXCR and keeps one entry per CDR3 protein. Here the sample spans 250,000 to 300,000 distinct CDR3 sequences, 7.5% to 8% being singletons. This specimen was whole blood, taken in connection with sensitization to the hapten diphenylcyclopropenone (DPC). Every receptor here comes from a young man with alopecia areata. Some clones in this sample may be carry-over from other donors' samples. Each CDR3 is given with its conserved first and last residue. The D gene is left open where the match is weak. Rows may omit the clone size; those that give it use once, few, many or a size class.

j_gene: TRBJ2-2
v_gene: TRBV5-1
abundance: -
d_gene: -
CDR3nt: TGCGCCAGCAGTAGTCAGAAACCGAACACCGGGGAGCTGTTTTTT
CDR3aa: CASSSQKPNTGELFF

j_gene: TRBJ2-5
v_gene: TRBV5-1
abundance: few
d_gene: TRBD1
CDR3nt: TGCGCCACCAGCTTGGACAGGGGGCAAGAGACCCAGTACTTC
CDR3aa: CATSLDRGQETQYF

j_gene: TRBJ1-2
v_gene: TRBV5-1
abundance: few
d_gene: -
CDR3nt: TGCGCCAGCAGCATGGGCGACGGACCATATGGCTACACCTTC
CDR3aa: CASSMGDGPYGYTF

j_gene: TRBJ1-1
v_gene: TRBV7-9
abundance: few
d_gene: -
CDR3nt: TGTGCCAGCAGCCCCTTGAACCTGGGCACTGAAGCTTTCTTT
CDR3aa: CASSPLNLGTEAFF

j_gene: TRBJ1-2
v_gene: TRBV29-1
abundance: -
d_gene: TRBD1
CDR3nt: TGCAGCGTGGGGACAGGGTCAGTTGGCTACACCTTC
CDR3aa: CSVGTGSVGYTF

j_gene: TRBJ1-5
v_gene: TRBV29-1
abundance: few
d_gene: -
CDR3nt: TGCAGCGTTGCCCGGGGCAGCAATCAGCCCCAGCATTTT
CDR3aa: CSVARGSNQPQHF

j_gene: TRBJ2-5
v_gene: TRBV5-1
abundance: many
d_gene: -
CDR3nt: TGCGCCAGCAGCTTGACGGGGGTGGAAGAGACCCAGTACTTC
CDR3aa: CASSLTGVEETQYF

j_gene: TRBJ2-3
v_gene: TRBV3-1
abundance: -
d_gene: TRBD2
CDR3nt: TGTGCCAGCAGCCAAGAACAGTGGGGGGGTCCGGATACGCAGTATTTT
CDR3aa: CASSQEQWGGPDTQYF

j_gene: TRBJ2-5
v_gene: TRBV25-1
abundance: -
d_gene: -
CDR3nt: TGTGCCAGCAGTGGAGGGGTCCGACGGGAGACCCAGTACTTC
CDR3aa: CASSGGVRRETQYF

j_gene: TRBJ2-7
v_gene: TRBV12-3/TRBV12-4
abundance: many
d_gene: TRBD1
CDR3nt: TGTGCCAGCAGCATGACAGGGGCCCACGAGCAGTACTTC
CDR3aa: CASSMTGAHEQYF

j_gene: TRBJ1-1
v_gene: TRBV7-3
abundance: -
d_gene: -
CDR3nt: TGTGCCAGCAGCGCGCAGGGGAACACTGAAGCTTTCTTT
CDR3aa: CASSAQGNTEAFF

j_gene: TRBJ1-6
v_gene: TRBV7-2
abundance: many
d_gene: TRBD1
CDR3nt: TGTGCCAGCAGCTTCTCGGGACAGAAGTATTCACCCCTCCACTTT
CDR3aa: CASSFSGQKYSPLHF

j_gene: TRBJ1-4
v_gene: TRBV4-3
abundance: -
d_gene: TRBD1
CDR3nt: TGCGCCAGCAGCCAAGATCGAGGGACAGGCCGCGTTTTT
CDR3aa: CASSQDRGTGRVF

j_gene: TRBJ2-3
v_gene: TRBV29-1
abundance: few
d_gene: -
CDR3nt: TGCAGCGTTCTCGGCCGATCGAGCACAGATACGCAGTATTTT
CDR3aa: CSVLGRSSTDTQYF

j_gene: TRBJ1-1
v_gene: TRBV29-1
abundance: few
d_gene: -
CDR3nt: TGCAGCGTTGAGGCGGTACTGAACACTGAAGCTTTCTTT
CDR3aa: CSVEAVLNTEAFF

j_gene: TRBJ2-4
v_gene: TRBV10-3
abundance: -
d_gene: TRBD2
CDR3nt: TGTGCCATCAGTGCCCCAGCGGGGGGCCCACCAAACATTCAGTACTTC
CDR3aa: CAISAPAGGPPNIQYF